This TCR beta chain came from a study of cytomegalovirus exposure and HLA in healthy donors. This CDR3 spans 18 amino acids. The PCR had 60 Vbeta and 13 Jbeta primers. Some clones are missing from TCRdb's copy, which holds only in-frame ones; the method was immunoSEQ multiplex PCR. The table includes about 170,000 clones, roughly 80% detected once. V is TRBV21-1 and J is TRBJ2-7; the table assigns TRBD2, which was not confirmed against the DNA. TRBV21-1 is labeled a pseudogene. The receptor's source is a woman in her late teens or twenties in good health and CMV-seronegative. The specimen sequenced was PBMCs. CDR3 nucleotide sequence: TGTGCCAGCAGGAAGACTAGCGGGAGCCTCCGGGTTGTTCACGAGCAGTACTTC. Encoded protein: CASRKTSGSLRVVHEQYF.